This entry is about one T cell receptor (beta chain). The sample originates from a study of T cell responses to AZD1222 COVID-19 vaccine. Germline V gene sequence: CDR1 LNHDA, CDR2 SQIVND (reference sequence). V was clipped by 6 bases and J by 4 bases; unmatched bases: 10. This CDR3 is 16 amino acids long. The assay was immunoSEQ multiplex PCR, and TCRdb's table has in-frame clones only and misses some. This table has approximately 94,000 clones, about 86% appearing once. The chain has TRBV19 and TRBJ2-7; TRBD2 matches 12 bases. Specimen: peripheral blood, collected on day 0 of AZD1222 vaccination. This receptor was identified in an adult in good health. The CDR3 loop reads CASRLTSGSTGYEQYF. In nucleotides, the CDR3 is TGTGCCAGTAGGTTGACTAGCGGGAGCACTGGGTACGAGCAGTACTTC.